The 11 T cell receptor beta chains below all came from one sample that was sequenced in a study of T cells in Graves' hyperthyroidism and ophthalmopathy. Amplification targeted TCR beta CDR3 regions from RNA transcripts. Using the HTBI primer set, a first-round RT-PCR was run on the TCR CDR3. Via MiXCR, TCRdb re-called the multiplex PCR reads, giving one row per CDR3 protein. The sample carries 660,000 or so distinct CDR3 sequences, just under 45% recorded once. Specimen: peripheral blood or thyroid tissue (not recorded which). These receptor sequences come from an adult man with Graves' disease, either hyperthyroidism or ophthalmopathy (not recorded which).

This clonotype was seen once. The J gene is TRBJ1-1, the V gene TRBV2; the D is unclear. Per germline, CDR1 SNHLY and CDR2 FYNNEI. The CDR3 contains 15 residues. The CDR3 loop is CASGLDALRNTEAFF. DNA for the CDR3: TGTGCTAGTGGCCTGGACGCCTTGAGGAACACTGAAGCTTTCTTT.

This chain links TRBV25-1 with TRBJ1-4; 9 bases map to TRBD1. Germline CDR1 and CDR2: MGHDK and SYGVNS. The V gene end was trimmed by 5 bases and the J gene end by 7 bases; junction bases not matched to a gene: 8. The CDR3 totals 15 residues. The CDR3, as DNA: TGTGCCAGCAGTAGGACAGGGGACGGGTTTGAAAAACTGTTTTTT. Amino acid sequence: CASSRTGDGFEKLFF.

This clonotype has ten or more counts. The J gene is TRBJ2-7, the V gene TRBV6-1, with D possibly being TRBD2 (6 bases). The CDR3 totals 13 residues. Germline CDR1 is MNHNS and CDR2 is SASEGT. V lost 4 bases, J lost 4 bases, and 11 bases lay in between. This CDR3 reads CASSASGEYEQYF. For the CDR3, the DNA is TGTGCCAGCAGTGCTTCGGGGGAGTACGAGCAGTACTTC.

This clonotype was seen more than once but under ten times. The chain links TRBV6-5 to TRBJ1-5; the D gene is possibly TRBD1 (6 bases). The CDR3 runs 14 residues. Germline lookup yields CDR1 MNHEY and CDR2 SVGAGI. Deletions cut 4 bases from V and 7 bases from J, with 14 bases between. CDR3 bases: TGTGCCAGCAGTTTGAACAGGGTCAGACAGCCCCAGCATTTT. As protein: CASSLNRVRQPQHF.

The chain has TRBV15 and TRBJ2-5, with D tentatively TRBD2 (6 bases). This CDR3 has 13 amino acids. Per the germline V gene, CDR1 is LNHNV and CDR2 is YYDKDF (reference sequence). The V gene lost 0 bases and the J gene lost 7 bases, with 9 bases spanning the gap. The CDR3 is CATSRDVGGTQYF. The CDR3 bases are TGTGCCACCAGCAGAGACGTGGGGGGGACCCAGTACTTC.

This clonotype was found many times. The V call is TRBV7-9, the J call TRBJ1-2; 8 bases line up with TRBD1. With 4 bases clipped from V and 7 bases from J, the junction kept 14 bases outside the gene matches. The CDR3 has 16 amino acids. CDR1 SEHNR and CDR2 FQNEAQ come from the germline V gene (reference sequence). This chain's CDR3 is CASSSGQAARSAGYTF. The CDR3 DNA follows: TGTGCCAGCAGCTCGGGACAGGCGGCTCGTTCGGCTGGCTACACCTTC.

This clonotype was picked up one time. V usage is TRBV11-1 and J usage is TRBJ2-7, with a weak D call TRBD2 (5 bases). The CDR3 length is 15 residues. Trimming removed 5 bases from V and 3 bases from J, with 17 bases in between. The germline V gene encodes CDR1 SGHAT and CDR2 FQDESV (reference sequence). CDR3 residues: CASSRTALGVYEQYF. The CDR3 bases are TGTGCCAGCAGCCGAACAGCACTCGGGGTCTACGAGCAGTACTTC.

In nucleotides, the CDR3 is TGTGCCAGCAGACCAGGGGCGGGGGAGACCCAGTACTTC. It is translated as CASRPGAGETQYF. V usage is TRBV12-3 or TRBV12-4 and J usage is TRBJ2-5; D may be TRBD1 or TRBD2 (6 bases each). V was cut by 6 bases and J by 5 bases, with 13 bases left in between. The CDR3 contains 13 residues.

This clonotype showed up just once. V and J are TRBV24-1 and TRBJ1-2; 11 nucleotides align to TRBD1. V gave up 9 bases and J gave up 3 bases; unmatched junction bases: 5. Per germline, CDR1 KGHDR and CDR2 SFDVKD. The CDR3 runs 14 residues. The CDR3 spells CATGGTGGDYGYTF. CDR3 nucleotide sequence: TGTGCCACCGGTGGGACAGGGGGAGACTATGGCTACACCTTC.

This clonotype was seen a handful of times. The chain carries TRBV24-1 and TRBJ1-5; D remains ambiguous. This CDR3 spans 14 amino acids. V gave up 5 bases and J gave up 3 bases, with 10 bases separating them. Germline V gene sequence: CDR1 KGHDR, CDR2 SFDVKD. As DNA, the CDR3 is TGTGCCACCAGTGCAGCCTTCTCCAATCAGCCCCAGCATTTT. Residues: CATSAAFSNQPQHF.

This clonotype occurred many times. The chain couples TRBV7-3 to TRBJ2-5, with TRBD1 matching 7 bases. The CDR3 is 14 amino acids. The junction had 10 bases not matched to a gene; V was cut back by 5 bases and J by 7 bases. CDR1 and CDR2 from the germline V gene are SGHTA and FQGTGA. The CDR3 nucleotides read TGTGCCAGCAGCGAGACAGGGTCCCCCGGGACCCAGTACTTC. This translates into CASSETGSPGTQYF.